The T cell receptor (beta chain) under discussion was sequenced for a study of shared clonotypes between healthy human individuals. When replicate PCRs were run on unsorted PBMC, they used roughly 270 ng DNA, approximately 28,000 T cell genomes. Sequencing used immunoSEQ multiplex PCR; TCRdb keeps in-frame clones, though not all of them. The sample lists some 470,000 clones; 60% to 85% were seen once. Germline loops: CDR1 SEHNR, CDR2 FQNEAQ (reference sequence). The CDR3 spans 14 residues. Trimming took off 5 bases at V and 4 bases at J, with 14 bases between the two ends. Of note for this clone: This sample also contains other DNA sequences that code for the same CDR3.

This chain joins TRBV7-9 and TRBJ1-2, with TRBD1 as a possible D gene (5 bases). The source of this sequence is a middle-aged woman in good health. Some clones in this sample may be carry-over from other donors' samples. The sequencing input was PBMCs. The CDR3: CASSRTSGFYGYTF. The CDR3 nucleotides are TGTGCCAGCAGCCGCACCTCAGGGTTCTATGGCTACACCTTC.